Detailed here is one T cell receptor (beta chain). What it binds is not known. These data belong to a study of cytomegalovirus exposure and HLA in healthy donors. Study in general: As an earlier analysis found, 150 million to 200 million T cells yielded 100 million to 130 million unique TCR beta sequences. Findings of the study overall: Association of a missense DCLRE1C variant with TCR beta V- and J-gene trimming was reported in a later analysis. Certain sequence variants were highly shared and formed a cluster, and this cluster was likely a sequencing artifact.

This CDR3 spans 16 amino acids. With V trimmed by 3 bases and J by 0 bases, 3 bases remained unmatched. Germline V gene data show CDR1 as SGHRS and CDR2 as YFSETQ. PCR was performed using 60 Vbeta and 13 Jbeta primers. Here immunoSEQ multiplex PCR was the method, and the copy in TCRdb shows in-frame clones only, minus some. In total, the table holds around 65,000 clones. V is TRBV5-1 and J is TRBJ2-2; 9 bases agree with TRBD2. This clonotype was obtained from a young man in good health and CMV-seropositive. Sequences were obtained from PBMCs. The CDR3 sequence is CASSSVAGANTGELFF. The CDR3, as DNA: TGCGCCAGCAGCTCGGTAGCGGGGGCGAACACCGGGGAGCTGTTTTTT.